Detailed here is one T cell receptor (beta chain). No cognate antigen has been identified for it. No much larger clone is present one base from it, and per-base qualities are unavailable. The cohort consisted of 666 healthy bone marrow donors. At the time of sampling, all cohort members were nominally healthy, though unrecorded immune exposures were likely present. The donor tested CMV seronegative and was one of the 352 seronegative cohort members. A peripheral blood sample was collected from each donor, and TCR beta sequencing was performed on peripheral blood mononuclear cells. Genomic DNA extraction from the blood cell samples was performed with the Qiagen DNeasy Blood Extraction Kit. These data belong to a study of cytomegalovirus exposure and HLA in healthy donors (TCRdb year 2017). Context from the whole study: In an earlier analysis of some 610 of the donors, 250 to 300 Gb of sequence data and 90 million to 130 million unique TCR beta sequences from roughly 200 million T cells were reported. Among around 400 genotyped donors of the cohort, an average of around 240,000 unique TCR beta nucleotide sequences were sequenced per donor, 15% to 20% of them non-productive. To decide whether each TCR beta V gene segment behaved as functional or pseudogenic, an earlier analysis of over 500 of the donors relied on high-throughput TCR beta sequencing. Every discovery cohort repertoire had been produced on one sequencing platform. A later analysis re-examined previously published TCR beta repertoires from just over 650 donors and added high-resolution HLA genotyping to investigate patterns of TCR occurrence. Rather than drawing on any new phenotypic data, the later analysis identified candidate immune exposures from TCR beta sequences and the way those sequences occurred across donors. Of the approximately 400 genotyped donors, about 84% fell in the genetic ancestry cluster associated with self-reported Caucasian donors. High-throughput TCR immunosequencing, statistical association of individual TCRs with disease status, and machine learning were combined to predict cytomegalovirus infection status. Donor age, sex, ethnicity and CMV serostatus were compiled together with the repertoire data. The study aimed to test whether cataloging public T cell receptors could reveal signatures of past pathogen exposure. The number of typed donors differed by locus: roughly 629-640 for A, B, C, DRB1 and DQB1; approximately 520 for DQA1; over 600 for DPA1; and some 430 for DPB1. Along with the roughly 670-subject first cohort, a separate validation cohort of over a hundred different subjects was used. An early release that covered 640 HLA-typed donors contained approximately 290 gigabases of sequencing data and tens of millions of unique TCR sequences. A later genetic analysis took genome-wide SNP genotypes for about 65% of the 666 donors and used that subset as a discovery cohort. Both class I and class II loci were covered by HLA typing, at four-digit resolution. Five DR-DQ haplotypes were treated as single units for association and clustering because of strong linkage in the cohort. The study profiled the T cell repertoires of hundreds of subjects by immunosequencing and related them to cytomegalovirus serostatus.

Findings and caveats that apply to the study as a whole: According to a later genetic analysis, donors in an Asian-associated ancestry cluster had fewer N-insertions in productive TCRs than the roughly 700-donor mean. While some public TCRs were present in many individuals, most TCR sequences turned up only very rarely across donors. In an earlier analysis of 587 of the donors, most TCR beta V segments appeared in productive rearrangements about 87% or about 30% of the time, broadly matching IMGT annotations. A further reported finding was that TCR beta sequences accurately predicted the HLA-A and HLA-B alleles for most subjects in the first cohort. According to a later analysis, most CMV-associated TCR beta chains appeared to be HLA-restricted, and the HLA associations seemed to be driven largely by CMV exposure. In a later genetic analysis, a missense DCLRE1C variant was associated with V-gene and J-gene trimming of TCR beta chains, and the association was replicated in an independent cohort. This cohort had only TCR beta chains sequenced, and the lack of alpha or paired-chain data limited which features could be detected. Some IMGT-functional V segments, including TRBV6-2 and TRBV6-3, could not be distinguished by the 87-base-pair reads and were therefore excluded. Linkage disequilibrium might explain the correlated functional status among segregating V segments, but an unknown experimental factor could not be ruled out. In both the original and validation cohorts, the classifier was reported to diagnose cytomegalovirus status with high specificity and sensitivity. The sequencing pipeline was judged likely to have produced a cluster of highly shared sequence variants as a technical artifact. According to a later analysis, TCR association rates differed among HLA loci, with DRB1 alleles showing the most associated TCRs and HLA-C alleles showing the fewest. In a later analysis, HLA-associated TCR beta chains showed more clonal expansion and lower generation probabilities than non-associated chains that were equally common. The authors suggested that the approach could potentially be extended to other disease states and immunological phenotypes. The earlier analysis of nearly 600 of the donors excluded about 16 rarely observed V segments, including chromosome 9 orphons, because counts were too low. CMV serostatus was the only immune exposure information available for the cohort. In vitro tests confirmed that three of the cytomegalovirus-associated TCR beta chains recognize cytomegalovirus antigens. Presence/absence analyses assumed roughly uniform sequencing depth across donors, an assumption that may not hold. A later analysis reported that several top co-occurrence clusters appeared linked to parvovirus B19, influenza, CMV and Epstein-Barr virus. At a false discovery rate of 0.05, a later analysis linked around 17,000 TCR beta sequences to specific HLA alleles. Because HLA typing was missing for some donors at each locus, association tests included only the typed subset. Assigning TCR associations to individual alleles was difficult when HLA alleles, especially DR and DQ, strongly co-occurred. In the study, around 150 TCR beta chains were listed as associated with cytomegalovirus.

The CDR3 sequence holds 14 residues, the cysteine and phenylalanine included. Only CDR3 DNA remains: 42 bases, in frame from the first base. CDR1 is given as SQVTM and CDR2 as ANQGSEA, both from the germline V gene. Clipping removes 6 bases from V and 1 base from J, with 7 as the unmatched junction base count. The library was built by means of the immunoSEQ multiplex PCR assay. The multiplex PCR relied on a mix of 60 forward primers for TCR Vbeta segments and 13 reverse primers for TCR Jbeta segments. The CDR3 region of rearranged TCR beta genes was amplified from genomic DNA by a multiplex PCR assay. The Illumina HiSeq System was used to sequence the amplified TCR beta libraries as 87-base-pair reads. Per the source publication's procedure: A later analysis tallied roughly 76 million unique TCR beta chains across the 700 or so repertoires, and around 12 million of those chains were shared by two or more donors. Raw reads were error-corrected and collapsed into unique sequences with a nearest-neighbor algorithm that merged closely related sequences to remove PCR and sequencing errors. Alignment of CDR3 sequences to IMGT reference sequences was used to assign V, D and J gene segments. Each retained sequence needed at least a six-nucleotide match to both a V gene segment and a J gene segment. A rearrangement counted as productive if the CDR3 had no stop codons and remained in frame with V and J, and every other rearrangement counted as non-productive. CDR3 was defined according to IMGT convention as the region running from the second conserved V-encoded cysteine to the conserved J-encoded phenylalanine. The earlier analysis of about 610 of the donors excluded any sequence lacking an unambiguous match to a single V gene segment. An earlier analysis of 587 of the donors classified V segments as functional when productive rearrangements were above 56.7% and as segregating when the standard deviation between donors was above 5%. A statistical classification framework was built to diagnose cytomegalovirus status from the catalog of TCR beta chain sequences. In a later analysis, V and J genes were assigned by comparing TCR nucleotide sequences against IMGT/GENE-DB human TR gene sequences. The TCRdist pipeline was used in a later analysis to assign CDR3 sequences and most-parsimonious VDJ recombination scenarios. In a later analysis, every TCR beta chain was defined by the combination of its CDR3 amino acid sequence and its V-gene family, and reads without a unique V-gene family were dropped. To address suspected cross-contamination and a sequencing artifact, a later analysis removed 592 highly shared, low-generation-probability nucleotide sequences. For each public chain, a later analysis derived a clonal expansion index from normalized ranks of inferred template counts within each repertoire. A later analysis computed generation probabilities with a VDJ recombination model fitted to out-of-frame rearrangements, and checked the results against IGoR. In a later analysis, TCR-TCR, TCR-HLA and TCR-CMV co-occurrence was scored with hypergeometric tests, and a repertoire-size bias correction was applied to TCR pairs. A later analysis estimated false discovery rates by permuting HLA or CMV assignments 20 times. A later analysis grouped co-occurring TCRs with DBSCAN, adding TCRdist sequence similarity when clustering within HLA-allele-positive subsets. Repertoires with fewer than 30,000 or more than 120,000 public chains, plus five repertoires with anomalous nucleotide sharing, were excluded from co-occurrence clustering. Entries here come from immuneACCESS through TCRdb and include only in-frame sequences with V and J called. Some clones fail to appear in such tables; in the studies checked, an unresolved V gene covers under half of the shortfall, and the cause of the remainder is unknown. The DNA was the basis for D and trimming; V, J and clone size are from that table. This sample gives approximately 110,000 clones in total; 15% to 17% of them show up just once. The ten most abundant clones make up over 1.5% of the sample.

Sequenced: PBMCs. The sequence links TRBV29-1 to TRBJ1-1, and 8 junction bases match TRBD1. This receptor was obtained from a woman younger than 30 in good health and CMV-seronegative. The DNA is TGCAGCGTGACCTCCGGGACAGGGAACACTGAAGCTTTCTTT. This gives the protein CSVTSGTGNTEAFF.